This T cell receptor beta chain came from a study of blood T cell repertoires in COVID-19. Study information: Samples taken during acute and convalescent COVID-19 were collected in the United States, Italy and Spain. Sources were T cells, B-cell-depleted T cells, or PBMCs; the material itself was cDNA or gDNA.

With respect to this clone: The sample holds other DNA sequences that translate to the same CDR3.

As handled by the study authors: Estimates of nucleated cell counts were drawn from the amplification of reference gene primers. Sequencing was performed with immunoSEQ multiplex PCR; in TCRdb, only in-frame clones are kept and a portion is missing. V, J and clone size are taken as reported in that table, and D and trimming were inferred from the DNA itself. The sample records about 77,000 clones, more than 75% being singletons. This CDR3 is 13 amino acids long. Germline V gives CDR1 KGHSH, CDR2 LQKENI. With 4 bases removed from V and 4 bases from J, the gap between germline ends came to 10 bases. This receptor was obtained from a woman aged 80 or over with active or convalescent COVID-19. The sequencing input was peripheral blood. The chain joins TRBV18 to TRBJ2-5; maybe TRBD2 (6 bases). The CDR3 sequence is CASSQQGGETQYF. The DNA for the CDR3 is TGTGCCAGCTCACAGCAGGGAGGAGAGACCCAGTACTTC.